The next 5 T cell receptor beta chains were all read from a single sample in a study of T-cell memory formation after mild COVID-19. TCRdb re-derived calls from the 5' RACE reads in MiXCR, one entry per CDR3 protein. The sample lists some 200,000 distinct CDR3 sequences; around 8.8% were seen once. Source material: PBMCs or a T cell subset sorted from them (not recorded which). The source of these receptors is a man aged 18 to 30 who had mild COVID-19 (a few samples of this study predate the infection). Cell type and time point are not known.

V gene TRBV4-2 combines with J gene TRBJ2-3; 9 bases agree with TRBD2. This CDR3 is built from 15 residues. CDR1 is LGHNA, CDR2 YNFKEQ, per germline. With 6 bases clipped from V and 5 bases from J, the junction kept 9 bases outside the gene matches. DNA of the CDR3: TGTGCCAGCAGACCGTCTAGCGGGGTGGGAGATACGCAGTATTTT. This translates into CASRPSSGVGDTQYF.

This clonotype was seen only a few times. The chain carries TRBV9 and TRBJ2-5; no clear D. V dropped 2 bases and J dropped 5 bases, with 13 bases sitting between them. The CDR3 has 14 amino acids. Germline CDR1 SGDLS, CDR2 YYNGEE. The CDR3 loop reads CASSVRPLGETQYF. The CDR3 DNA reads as TGTGCCAGCAGCGTGAGGCCCCTCGGGGAGACCCAGTACTTC.

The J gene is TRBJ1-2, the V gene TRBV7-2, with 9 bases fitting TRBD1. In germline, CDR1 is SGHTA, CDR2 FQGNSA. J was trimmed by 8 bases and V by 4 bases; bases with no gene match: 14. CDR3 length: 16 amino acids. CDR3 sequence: CASSSMTGGRSYGYTF. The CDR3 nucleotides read TGTGCCAGCAGCTCCATGACAGGGGGTCGATCCTACGGCTACACCTTC.

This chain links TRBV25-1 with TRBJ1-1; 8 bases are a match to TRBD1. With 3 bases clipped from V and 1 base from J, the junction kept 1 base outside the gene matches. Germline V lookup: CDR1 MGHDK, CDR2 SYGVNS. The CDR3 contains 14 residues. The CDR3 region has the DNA TGTGCCAGCAGTGAGGGACAGGCGAACACTGAAGCTTTCTTT. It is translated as CASSEGQANTEAFF.

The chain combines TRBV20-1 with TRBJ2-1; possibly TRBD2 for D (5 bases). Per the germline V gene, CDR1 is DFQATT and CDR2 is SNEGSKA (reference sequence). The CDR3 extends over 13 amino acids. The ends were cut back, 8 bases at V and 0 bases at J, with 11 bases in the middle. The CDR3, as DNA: TGCAGTCTCAGGACTGACTCCTACAATGAGCAGTTCTTC. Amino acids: CSLRTDSYNEQFF.